The text below deals with one T cell receptor beta chain. Its antigen is undetermined. This entry belongs to a study of response to subunit inactivated influenza vaccine. Whole-study results and caveats: Researchers suggested that each seasonal influenza vaccination recruits few new T cells.

Trimming cost V 0 bases and J 3 bases, with 9 bases left between them. CDR1 SGDLS and CDR2 YYNGEE come from the germline V gene. CDR3 size: 14 residues. From the RT-PCR reads, TCRdb called clonotypes with MiXCR, one entry per CDR3 protein. The sample records roughly 710,000 distinct CDR3 sequences, approximately 14% being singletons. Specimen: PBMCs from blood, collected 14 to 15 days before vaccination. This TCR derives from a man aged 50 or older who received an inactivated influenza vaccine. This chain links TRBV9 with TRBJ2-5; possible D gene TRBD2, 6 bases. As DNA, the CDR3 is TGTGCCAGCAGCGTAGGGGGAGGAGAAGAGACCCAGTACTTC. Residues: CASSVGGGEETQYF.